The clone carrying this T cell receptor (beta chain) was counted a few times. Its cognate antigen is unknown. This record belongs to a study of cytomegalovirus exposure and HLA in healthy donors. Overall study results and limits: Donor immune exposure was known only as CMV serostatus.

PCR was performed using 60 Vbeta and 13 Jbeta primers. Libraries were prepared by immunoSEQ multiplex PCR; TCRdb keeps only in-frame clonotypes and omits some of them. The sample has tens of thousands of clones, about three quarters seen once; the top ten hold roughly 12%. V trimming: 0 bases; J trimming: 10 bases; junction bases outside the gene matches: 6. The CDR3 is made up of 14 amino acids. CDR1 is SGHVS and CDR2 is FQNEAQ in the germline V gene. The sample comprised PBMCs. This rearrangement joins TRBV7-8 to TRBJ2-1; TRBD1 agrees at 7 bases. The source is a male donor in good health and CMV-seropositive. The CDR3 spells CASSLAARGKEQFF. In nucleotides, the CDR3 is TGTGCCAGCAGCTTAGCGGCCAGGGGGAAGGAGCAGTTCTTC.